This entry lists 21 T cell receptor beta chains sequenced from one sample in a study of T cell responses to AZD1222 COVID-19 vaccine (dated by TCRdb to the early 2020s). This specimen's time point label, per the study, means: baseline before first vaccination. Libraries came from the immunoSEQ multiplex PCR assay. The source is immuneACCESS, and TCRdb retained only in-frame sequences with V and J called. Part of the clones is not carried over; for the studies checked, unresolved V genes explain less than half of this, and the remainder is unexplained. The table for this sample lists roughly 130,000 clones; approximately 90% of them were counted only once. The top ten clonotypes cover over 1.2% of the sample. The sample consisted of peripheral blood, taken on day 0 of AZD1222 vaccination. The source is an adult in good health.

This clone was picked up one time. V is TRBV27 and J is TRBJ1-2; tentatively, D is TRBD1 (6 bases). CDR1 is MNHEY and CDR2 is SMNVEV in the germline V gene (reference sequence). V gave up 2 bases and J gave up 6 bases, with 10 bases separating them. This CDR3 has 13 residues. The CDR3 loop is CASSLAGADGYTF. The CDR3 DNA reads TGTGCCAGCAGTTTAGCAGGGGCGGATGGCTACACCTTC.

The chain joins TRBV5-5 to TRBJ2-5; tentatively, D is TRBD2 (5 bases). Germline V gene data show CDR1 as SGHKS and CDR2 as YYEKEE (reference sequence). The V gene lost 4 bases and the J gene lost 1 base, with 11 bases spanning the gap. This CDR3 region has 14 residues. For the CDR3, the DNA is TGTGCCAGCAGCCTTGAAGGAGGCCAAGAGACCCAGTACTTC. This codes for CASSLEGGQETQYF.

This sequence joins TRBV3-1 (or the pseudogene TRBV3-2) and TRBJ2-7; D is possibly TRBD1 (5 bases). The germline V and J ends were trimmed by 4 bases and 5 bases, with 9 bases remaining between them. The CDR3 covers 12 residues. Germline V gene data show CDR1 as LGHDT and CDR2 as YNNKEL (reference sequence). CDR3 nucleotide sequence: TGTGCCAGCAGCCTCTCGACAGACGAGCAGTACTTC. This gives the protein CASSLSTDEQYF.

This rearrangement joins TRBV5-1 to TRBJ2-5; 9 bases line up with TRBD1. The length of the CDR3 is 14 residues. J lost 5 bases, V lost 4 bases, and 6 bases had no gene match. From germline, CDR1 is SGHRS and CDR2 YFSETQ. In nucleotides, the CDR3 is TGCGCCAGCAGCCGGACAGGGGCGAGGGAGACCCAGTACTTC. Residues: CASSRTGARETQYF. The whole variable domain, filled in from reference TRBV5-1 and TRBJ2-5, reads KAGVTQTPRYLIKTRGQQVTLSCSPISGHRSVSWYQQTPGQGLQFLFEYFSETQRNKGNFPGRFSGRQFSNSRSEMNVSTLELGDSALYLCASSRTGARETQYFGPGTRLLVL.

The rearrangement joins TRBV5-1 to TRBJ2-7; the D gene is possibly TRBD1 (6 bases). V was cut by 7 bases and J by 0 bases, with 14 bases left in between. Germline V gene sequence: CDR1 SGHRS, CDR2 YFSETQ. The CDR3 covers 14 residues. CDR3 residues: CASRTGSSSYEQYF. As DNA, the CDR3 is TGCGCCAGCCGCACAGGGTCTAGCTCCTACGAGCAGTACTTC.

The CDR3 reads CASSQGVVNRVFF. The CDR3 bases are TGTGCCAGCAGCCAAGGGGTAGTCAATCGAGTGTTTTTT. V and J are TRBV3-1 (or the pseudogene TRBV3-2) and TRBJ1-4; no clear D gene. The V gene lost 1 base and the J gene lost 15 bases, with 15 bases spanning the gap. The CDR3 is 13 residues long. The V gene's germline CDR1 is LGHDT and CDR2 YNNKEL (reference sequence).

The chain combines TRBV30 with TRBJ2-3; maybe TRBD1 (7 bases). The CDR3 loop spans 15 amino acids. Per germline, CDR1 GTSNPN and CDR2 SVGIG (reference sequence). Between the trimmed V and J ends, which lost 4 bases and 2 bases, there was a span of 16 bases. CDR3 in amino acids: CAWTRGTEYTDTQYF. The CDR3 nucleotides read TGTGCCTGGACCCGGGGGACAGAGTACACAGATACGCAGTATTTT.

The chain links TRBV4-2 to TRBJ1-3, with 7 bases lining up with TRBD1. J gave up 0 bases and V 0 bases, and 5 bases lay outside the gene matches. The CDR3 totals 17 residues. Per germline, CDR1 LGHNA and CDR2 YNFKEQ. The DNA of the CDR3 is TGTGCCAGCAGCCAAGATTTGAACAGGGGCTCTGGAAACACCATATATTTT. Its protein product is CASSQDLNRGSGNTIYF.

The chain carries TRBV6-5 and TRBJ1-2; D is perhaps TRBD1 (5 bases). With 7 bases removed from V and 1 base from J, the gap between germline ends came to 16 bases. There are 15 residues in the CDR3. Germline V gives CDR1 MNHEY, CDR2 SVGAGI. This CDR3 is CASTLTETDNYGYTF. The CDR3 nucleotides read TGTGCCAGCACCTTGACAGAGACAGATAACTATGGCTACACCTTC.

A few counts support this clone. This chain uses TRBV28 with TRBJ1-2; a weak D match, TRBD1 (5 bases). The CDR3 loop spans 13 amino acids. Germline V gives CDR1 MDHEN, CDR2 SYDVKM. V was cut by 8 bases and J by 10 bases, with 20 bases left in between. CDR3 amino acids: CASSGGEGPPYTF. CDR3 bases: TGTGCCAGCTCCGGGGGGGAGGGCCCCCCCTACACCTTC.

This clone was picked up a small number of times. This CDR3 is CASSRTGTANYGYTF. The CDR3 DNA reads as TGCGCCAGCAGCCGGACCGGGACAGCTAACTATGGCTACACCTTC. The genes are TRBV4-3 and TRBJ1-2; 7 bases agree with TRBD1. J lost 0 bases, V lost 4 bases, and 5 bases had no gene match. The CDR3 runs 15 residues. Germline V CDR1 and CDR2: LGHNA, YSLEER.

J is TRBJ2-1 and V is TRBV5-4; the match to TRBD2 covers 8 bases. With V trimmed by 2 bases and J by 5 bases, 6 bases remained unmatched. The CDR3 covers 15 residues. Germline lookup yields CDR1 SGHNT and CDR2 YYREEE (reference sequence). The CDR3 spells CASSLSGGLNNEQFF. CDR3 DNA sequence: TGTGCCAGCAGCTTATCGGGGGGGCTTAACAATGAGCAGTTCTTC.

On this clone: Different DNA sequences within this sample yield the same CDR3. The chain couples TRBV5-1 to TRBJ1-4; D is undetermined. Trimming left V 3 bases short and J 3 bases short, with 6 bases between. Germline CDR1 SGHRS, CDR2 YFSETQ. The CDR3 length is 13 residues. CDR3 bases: TGCGCCAGCAGCTCCGGGCCTAATGAAAAACTGTTTTTT. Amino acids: CASSSGPNEKLFF.

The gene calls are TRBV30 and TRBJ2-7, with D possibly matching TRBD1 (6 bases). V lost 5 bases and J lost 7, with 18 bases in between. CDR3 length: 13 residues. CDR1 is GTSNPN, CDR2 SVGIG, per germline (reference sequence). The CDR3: CAWSWHRDQEQYF. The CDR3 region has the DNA TGTGCCTGGTCCTGGCACAGGGACCAAGAGCAGTACTTC.

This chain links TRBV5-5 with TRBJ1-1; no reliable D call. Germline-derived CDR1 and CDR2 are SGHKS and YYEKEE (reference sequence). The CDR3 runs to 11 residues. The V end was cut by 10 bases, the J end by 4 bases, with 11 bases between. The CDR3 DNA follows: TGTGCCCCGGTCTCTCCCACTGAAGCTTTCTTT. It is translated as CAPVSPTEAFF.

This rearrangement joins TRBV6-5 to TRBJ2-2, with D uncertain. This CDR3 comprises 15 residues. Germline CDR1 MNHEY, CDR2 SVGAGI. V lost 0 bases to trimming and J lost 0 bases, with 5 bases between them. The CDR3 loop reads CASSYSGANTGELFF. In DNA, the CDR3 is TGTGCCAGCAGTTACTCCGGAGCGAACACCGGGGAGCTGTTTTTT.

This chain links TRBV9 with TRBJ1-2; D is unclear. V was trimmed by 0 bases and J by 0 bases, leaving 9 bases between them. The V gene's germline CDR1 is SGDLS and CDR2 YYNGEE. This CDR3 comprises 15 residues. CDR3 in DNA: TGTGCCAGCAGCGTAGGCAGCCATTCTAACTATGGCTACACCTTC. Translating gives CASSVGSHSNYGYTF.

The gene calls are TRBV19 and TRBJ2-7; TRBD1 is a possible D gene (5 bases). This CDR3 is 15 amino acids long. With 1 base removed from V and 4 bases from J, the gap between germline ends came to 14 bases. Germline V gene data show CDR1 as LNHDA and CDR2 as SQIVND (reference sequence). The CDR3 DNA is TGTGCCAGTAGTATAGCCTCCCAGGGTACTTACGAGCAGTACTTC. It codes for CASSIASQGTYEQYF.

The chain's CDR3 is CASSPQGPLYGYTF. The CDR3 bases are TGTGCCAGCAGCCCTCAGGGGCCACTCTATGGCTACACCTTC. The rearrangement uses TRBV7-2 and TRBJ1-2; TRBD1 is a possible D gene (6 bases). Germline-derived CDR1 and CDR2 are SGHTA and FQGNSA. The CDR3 length is 14 residues. The V end was cut by 5 bases, the J end by 4 bases, with 14 bases between. The full variable domain, in which reference TRBV7-2 and TRBJ1-2 provide the parts outside the CDR3, is GAGVSQSPSNKVTEKGKDVELRCDPISGHTALYWYRQSLGQGLEFLIYFQGNSAPDKSGLPSDRFSAERTGGSVSTLTIQRTQQEDSAVYLCASSPQGPLYGYTFGSGTRLTVV.

The CDR3 reads CSVVGLAGDLQETQYF. DNA of the CDR3: TGCAGCGTTGTTGGACTAGCGGGGGACCTCCAAGAGACCCAGTACTTC. The V gene is TRBV29-1, the J gene TRBJ2-5; 13 nucleotides agree with TRBD2. Unmatched junction bases numbered 6, after V lost 4 bases and J lost 1 base. Germline V lookup: CDR1 SQVTM, CDR2 ANQGSEA. This CDR3 has 16 residues.

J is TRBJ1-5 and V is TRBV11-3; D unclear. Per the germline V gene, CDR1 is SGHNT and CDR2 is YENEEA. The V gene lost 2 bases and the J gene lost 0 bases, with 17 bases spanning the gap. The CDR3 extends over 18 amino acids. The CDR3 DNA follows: TGTGCCAGCAGCTTAAGGCCCAAAGGTCTTTATAGCAATCAGCCCCAGCATTTT. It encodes CASSLRPKGLYSNQPQHF.